This TCR beta chain was sequenced during a study of shared clonotypes between healthy human individuals (dated by TCRdb to 2018 to 2021). About the full investigation: A few men and a couple of women, aged 18 to 49 years, made up the cohort. Per donor, three plates each were used for CD4 naive and CD4 memory, two for CD8 naive, and one for CD8 memory. The study deeply sequenced blood TCR repertoires of five healthy adults to estimate repertoire size and the extent of clonotype sharing between individuals. To increase sequencing depth and limit assay-specific biases, different laboratories used diverse techniques to prepare libraries and sequence TCR repertoires. Per donor, leukapheresis produced somewhere between about 0.85 and 10 billion PBMCs. Summary of the overall study and its limitations: Rarefaction of sorted-subset datasets indicated incomplete sequencing despite the large sequencing depth. Because the study included a small number of donors, the genetic and exposure-history diversity represented was limited. Pairwise subsampling indicated that sequencing depth was expected to affect the degree of clonotype sharing among donors. Naive subsets generally had larger estimated clonotype richness than memory subsets did. Clonotypes shared by all four sorted-subset donors showed higher generation probabilities than non-shared clonotypes. Sampling was restricted to blood, and TCR repertoires in tissues likely differ from the TCR repertoires found in blood. Around 5.4% of naive CD4, roughly 3.6% of naive CD8, roughly 2.4% of memory CD4, and 0.35% to 0.4% of memory CD8 clonotypes were shared across a few donors.

Via the germline V gene, CDR1 is SGDLS and CDR2 YYNGEE. The CDR3 starts with the cysteine, ends with the phenylalanine, and has 13 residues. Kept here is only the CDR3 DNA, which spans 39 bases and is read in frame from base 1. The germline ends are 11 bases apart after V is trimmed by 3 bases and J by 6 bases. CD8 naive samples were CD45RO-negative cells positively selected for CCR7, giving a CD45RA+CCR7+ population that excluded TemRA cells. Donors were healthy HIV-negative adults with no recently reported acute infections or vaccinations. Every donor was a Caucasian adult residing in Nashville, Tennessee, USA. Blood was obtained by leukapheresis, after which PBMCs were separated by Ficoll-Histopaque density gradient centrifugation and cryopreserved in liquid nitrogen vapor phase. Analytical flow cytometry was used to check the purity and quantity of each magnetically sorted T cell population. From each sorted fraction, genomic DNA was isolated and quantified by UV absorbance on a Nanodrop 2000c.

Using the deep immunoSEQ assay, TCR CDR3 regions were amplified from genomic DNA by multiplex PCR. Extracted genomic DNA from each cell subset was distributed evenly across all wells of several immunoSEQ 96-well plates, and each plate was treated as a replicate. For sorted subsets, about 210 ng of genomic DNA, equivalent to 30,000 or so T cell genomes, went into each replicate PCR. The purified libraries were quantified using a Qubit 3.0 fluorometer, sized with a Bioanalyzer 2100, and then quantified again using the KAPA Library Quantification kit. Each immunoSEQ 96-well plate was sequenced on its own single-read 150-cycle Illumina NextSeq 550 flow cell. Regarding the original processing steps: Because the immunoSEQ output held only junctional sequences and lacked quality scores, the filtering could not match the filtering applied to full-length reads. To assign V/J genes and CDR3, sequences were annotated using PyIR, a Python wrapper for IgBLAST v1.9, with IMGT germline references. Reads with weak V/J assignments (E-value above 1e-6), missing CDR3, stop codons, out-of-frame junctions, or ambiguous translated residues were removed. V3J clonotypes were defined as sequences sharing the same inferred V gene, J gene, and CDR3 amino acid sequence. Percentage overlap between repertoires was computed as shared unique clonotypes divided by the size of the smaller repertoire. Richness of each repertoire was evaluated using RTK rarefaction, the Chao1 estimator, and Recon v2.1 estimates of unobserved clonotypes. Generation probabilities for all TCRbeta clonotypes obtained by the gDNA method from four donors were computed using OLGA. This immuneACCESS table, as held by TCRdb, lists in-frame sequences with V and J called but not all clones. Of the missing ones, under half trace to an unresolved V gene in checked studies; the others have no known cause. D and trimming were read from the DNA, whereas the V and J calls and clone size are those reported in that table. For this sample there are around 1.9 million clones; about 93% appear just once. Roughly 1.7% of the sample is in the top ten clones.

Details on this clone: The target of this receptor is not known. The record has no base qualities; no much larger clone is one base away.

The sequenced sample was naive CD8+ T cells from PBMCs. The intended sense of this specimen's cell subset or site label: CD45RA+CCR7+. The V and J genes are TRBV9 and TRBJ2-3; the D gene is unclear. This receptor was taken from a man aged 18-30 years in good health. Some clones in this sample may be carry-over from other donors' samples. This receptor has the CDR3 CASSAAVADTQYF. The DNA sequence is as follows: TGTGCCAGCAGCGCCGCCGTTGCGGATACGCAGTATTTT.